The present T cell receptor (beta chain) was sequenced within a study of T cell repertoires and HLA-DP antigens. Study results and caveats: Clones undetected before culture averaged approximately 34% against one allele and around 53% against the other.

Only in-frame clones appear in the TCRdb table, and some are missing; sequencing was by immunoSEQ multiplex PCR. The sample has approximately 89,000 clones, 86% seen once. V was pared by 7 bases and J by 4 bases, with 6 bases of the junction left unmatched. The CDR3 spans 14 residues. From germline, CDR1 is MDHEN and CDR2 SYDVKM. In the case of this clone: The target antigen is unknown.

This receptor was identified in a man aged 45-65 years in good health and CMV-seronegative. V usage is TRBV28 and J usage is TRBJ1-5, with 8 bases identical to TRBD1. Specimen: CD4+ T cells from PBMCs. CDR3 in DNA: TGTGCCAGCACCTCAGGGGGCTCAAATCAGCCCCAGCATTTT. It encodes CASTSGGSNQPQHF.